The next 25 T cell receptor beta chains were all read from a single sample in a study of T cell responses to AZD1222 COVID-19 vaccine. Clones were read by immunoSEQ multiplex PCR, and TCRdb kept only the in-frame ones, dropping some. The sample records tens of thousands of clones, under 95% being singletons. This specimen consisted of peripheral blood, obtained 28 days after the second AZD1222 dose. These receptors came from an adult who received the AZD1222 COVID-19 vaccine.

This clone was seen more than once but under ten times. Here the CDR3 reads CASSLFSVGTGELFF. The CDR3 DNA is TGTGCCAGCAGCTTATTTAGCGTAGGAACCGGGGAGCTGTTTTTT. The chain carries TRBV11-3 and TRBJ2-2; the D gene is possibly TRBD2 (5 bases). The germline CDR1 and CDR2 sequences are SGHNT and YENEEA. The CDR3 extends over 15 amino acids. Trimming removed 2 bases from V and 5 bases from J, with 12 bases in between. The full variable domain, rest sourced from reference TRBV11-3 and TRBJ2-2, is EAGVVQSPRYKIIEKKQPVAFWCNPISGHNTLYWYLQNLGQGPELLIRYENEEAVDDSQLPKDRFSAERLKGVDSTLKIQPAELGDSAVYLCASSLFSVGTGELFFGEGSRLTVL.

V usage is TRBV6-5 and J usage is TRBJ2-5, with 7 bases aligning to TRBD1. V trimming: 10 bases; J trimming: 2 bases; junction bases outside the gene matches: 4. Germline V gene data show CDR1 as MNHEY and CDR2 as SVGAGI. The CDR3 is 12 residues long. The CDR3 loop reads CAIGDRQETQYF. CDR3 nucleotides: TGTGCCATCGGGGACAGACAAGAGACCCAGTACTTC.

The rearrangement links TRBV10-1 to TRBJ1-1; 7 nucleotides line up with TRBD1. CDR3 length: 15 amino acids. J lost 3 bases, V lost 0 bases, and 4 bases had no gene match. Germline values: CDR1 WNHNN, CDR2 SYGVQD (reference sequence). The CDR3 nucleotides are TGCGCCAGCAGTGAGTCGACAGGGAGCCACACTGAAGCTTTCTTT. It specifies CASSESTGSHTEAFF.

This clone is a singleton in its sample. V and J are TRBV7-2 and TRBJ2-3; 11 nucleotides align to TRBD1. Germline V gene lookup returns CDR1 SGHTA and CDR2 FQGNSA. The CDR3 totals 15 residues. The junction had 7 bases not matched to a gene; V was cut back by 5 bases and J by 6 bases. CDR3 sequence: CASSPRTGGWDTQYF. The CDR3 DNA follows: TGTGCCAGCAGCCCCCGGACAGGGGGCTGGGATACGCAGTATTTT.

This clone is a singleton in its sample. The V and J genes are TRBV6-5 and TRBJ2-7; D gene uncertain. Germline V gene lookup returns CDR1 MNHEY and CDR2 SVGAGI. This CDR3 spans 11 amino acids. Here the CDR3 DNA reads TGTGCGACGCTTAGCTCCTACGAGCAGTACTTC. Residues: CATLSSYEQYF.

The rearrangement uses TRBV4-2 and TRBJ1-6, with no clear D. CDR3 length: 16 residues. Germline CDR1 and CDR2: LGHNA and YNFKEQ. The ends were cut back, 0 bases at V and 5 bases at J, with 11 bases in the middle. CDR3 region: CASSQEWATNNSPLHF. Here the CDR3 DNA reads TGTGCCAGCAGCCAAGAGTGGGCCACCAATAATTCACCCCTCCACTTT.

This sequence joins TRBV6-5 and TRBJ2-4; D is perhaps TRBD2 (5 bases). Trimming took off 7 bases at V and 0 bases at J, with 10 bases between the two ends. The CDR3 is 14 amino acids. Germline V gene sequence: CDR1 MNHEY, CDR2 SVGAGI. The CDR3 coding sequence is TGTGCCAGCACGGGGAGTTTAGCCAAAAACATTCAGTACTTC. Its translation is CASTGSLAKNIQYF.

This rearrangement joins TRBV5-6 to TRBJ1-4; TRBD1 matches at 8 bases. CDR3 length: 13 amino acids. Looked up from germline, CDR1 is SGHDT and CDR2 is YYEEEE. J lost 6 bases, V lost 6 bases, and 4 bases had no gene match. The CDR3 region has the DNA TGTGCCAGCACCCAGGACAGGGATGAAAAACTGTTTTTT. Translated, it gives CASTQDRDEKLFF.

CDR3 sequence reads: CASSLGPPGANVLTF. CDR3 in DNA: TGTGCCAGCAGCTTGGGGCCCCCTGGGGCCAACGTCCTGACTTTC. The chain recombines TRBV5-4 with TRBJ2-6; D gene unclear. CDR3 length: 15 residues. With 0 bases removed from V and 2 bases from J, the gap between germline ends came to 6 bases. Germline CDR1 is SGHNT and CDR2 is YYREEE (reference sequence).

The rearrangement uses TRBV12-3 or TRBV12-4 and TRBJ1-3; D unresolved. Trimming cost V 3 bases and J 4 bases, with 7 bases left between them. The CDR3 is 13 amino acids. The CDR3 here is CASSLGAGNTIYF. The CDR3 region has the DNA TGTGCCAGCAGTTTGGGCGCGGGAAACACCATATATTTT.

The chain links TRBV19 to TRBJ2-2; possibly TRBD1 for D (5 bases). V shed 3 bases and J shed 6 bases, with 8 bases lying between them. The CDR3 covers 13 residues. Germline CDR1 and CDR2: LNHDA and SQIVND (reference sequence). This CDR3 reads CASSIAGSGELFF. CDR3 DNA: TGTGCCAGTAGTATTGCAGGGTCCGGGGAGCTGTTTTTT. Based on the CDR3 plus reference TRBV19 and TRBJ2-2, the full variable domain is DGGITQSPKYLFRKEGQNVTLSCEQNLNHDAMYWYRQDPGQGLRLIYYSQIVNDFQKGDIAEGYSVSREKKESFPLTVTSAQKNPTAFYLCASSIAGSGELFFGEGSRLTVL.

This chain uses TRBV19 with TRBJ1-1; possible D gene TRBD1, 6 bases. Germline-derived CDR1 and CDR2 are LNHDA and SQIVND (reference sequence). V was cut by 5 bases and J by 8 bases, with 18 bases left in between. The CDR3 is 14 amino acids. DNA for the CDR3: TGTGCCAGTAGTCCGGGACAATGGGTCGGCGAAGCTTTCTTT. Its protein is CASSPGQWVGEAFF.

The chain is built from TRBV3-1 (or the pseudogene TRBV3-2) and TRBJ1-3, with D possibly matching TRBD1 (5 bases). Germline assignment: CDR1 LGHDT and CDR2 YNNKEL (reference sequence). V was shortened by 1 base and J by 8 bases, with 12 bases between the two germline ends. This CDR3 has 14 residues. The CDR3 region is CASSQVERGHTIYF. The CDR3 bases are TGTGCCAGCAGCCAAGTTGAAAGGGGCCACACCATATATTTT.

The CDR3 reads CASSPAPTTNEKLFF. CDR3 in DNA: TGTGCCAGCTCACCCGCGCCGACAACTAATGAAAAACTGTTTTTT. The genes are TRBV18 and TRBJ1-4; D ambiguous. V lost 3 bases and J lost 0, with 8 bases in between. The CDR3 contains 15 residues. Germline V CDR1 and CDR2: KGHSH, LQKENI. The full variable domain, rest sourced from reference TRBV18 and TRBJ1-4, is NAGVMQNPRHLVRRRGQEARLRCSPMKGHSHVYWYRQLPEEGLKFMVYLQKENIIDESGMPKERFSAEFPKEGPSILRIQQVVRGDSAAYFCASSPAPTTNEKLFFGSGTQLSVL.

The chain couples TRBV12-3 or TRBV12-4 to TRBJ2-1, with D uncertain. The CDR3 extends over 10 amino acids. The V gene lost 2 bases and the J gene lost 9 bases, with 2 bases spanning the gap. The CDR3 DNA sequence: TGTGCCAGCAGTTTAAGTGAGCAGTTCTTC. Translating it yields CASSLSEQFF.

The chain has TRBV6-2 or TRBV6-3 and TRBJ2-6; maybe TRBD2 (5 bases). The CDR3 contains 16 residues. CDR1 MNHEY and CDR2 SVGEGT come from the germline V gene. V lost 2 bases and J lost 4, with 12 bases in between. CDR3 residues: CASSYHEGSGANVLTF. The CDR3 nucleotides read TGTGCCAGCAGTTACCACGAGGGATCCGGGGCCAACGTCCTGACTTTC.

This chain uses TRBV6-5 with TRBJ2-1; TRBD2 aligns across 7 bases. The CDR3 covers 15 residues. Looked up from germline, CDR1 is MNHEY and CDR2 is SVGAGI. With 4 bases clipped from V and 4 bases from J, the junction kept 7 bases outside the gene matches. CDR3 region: CASSFLAGGYNEQFF. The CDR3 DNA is TGTGCCAGCAGTTTCTTAGCGGGTGGATACAATGAGCAGTTCTTC.

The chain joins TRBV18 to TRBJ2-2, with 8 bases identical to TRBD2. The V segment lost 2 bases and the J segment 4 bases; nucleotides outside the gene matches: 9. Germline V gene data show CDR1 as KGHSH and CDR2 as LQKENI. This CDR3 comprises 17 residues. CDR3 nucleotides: TGTGCCAGCTCACCAATTAGGGCTAGCGGGCGCACCGGGGAGCTGTTTTTT. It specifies CASSPIRASGRTGELFF.

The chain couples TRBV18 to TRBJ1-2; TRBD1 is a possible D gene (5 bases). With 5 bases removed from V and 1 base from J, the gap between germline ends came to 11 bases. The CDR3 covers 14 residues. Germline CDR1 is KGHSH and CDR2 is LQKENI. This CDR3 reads CASSSRTFNYGYTF. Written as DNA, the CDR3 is TGTGCCAGCTCATCTCGGACATTTAACTATGGCTACACCTTC. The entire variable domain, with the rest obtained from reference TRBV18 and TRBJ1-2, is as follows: NAGVMQNPRHLVRRRGQEARLRCSPMKGHSHVYWYRQLPEEGLKFMVYLQKENIIDESGMPKERFSAEFPKEGPSILRIQQVVRGDSAAYFCASSSRTFNYGYTFGSGTRLTVV.

CDR3 nucleotides: TGTGCCAGCAGCTTGGTAGCGAACACCGGGGAGCTGTTTTTT. Protein sequence: CASSLVANTGELFF. The V gene is TRBV5-4, the J gene TRBJ2-2; D not certain. The ends were cut back, 0 bases at V and 0 bases at J, with 3 bases in the middle. CDR1 and CDR2 (germline): SGHNT, YYREEE (reference sequence). The CDR3 consists of 14 residues.

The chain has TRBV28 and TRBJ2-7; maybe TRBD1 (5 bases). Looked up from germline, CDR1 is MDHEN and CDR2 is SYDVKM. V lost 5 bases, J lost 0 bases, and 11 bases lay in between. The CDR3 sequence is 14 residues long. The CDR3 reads CASSDDSPSYEQYF. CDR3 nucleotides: TGTGCCAGCAGTGACGACAGTCCCTCCTACGAGCAGTACTTC.

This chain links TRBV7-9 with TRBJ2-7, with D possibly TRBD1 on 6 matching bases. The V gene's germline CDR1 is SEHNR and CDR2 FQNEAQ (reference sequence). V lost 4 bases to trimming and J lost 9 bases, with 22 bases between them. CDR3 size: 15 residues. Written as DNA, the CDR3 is TGTGCCAGCAGCTGGGACCGGGACATCTACGAGCGGCAGTACTTC. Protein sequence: CASSWDRDIYERQYF.

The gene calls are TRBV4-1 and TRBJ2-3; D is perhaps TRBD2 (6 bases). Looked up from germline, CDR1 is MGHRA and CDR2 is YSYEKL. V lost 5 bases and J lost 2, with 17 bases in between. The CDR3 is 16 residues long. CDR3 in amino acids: CASSMGRGWDTDTQYF. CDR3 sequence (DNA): TGCGCCAGCAGCATGGGGCGGGGATGGGACACAGATACGCAGTATTTT.

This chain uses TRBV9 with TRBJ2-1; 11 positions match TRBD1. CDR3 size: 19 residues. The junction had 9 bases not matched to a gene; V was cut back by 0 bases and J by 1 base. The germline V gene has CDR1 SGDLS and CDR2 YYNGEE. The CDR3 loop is CASSVGGTGGPLSYNEQFF. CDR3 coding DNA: TGTGCCAGCAGCGTAGGAGGGACAGGGGGACCCCTGTCCTACAATGAGCAGTTCTTC.

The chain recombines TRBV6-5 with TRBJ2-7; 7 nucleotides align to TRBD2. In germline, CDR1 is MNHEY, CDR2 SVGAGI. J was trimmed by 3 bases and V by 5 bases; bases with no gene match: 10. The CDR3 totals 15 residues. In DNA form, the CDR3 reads TGTGCCAGCAGTCAACGGCTAGCGGTTAACTACGAGCAGTACTTC. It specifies CASSQRLAVNYEQYF.